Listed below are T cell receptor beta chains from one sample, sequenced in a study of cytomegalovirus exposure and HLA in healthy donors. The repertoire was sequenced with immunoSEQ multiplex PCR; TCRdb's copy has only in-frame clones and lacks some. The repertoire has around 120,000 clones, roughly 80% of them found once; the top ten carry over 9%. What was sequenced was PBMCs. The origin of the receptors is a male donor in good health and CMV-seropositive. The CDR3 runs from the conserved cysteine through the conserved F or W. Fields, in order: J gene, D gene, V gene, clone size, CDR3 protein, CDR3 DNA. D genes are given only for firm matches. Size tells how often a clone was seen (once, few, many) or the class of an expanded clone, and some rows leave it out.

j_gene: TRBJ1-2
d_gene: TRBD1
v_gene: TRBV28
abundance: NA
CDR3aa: CASSLTPGTGLGGYTF
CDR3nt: TGTGCCAGCAGTTTAACCCCGGGGACAGGATTAGGTGGCTACACCTTC

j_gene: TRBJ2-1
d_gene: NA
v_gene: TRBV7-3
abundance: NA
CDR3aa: CASSLYRGTYNEQFF
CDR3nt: TGTGCCAGCAGCTTATACCGGGGGACCTACAATGAGCAGTTCTTC

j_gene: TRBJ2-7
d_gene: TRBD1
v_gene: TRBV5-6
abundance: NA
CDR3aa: CASSLAPWTGDPSYEQYF
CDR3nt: TGTGCCAGCAGCTTGGCCCCCTGGACAGGGGATCCCTCCTACGAGCAGTACTTC

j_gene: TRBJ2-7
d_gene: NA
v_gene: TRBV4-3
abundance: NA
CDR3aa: CASSQGLSYEQYF
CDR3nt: TGCGCCAGCAGCCAGGGCCTTTCCTACGAGCAGTACTTC

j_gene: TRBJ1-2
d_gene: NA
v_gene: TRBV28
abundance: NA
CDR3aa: CASSWGRGGYGYTF
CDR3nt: TGTGCCAGCAGTTGGGGCCGGGGAGGCTATGGCTACACCTTC

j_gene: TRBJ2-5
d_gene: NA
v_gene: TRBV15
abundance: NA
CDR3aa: CATSRDLKFIRETQYF
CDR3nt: TGTGCCACCAGCAGAGATTTAAAGTTTATTCGGGAGACCCAGTACTTC

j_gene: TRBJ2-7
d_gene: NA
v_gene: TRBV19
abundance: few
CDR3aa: CASTLYSYEQYF
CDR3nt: TGTGCCAGTACCCTGTACAGCTACGAGCAGTACTTC

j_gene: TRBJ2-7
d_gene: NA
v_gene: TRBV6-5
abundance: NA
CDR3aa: CASSTGGASLYEQYF
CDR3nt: TGTGCCAGCTCAACGGGGGGCGCATCCCTCTACGAGCAGTACTTC

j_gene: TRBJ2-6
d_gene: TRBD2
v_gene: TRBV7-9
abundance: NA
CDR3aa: CASSGPGGGPGANGLTF
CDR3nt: TGTGCCAGCAGCGGACCGGGGGGAGGTCCTGGGGCCAACGGCCTGACTTTC

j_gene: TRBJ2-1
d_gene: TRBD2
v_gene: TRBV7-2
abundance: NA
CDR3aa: CASSPGLAGEQFF
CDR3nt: TGTGCCAGCAGCCCGGGACTAGCGGGTGAGCAGTTCTTC

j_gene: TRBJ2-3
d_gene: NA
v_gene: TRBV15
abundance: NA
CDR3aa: CATSRERMGTDTQYF
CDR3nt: TGTGCCACCAGCAGAGAGCGGATGGGCACAGATACGCAGTATTTT

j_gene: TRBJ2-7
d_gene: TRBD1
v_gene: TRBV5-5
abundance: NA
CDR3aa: CASSSTGGRWQEQYF
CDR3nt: TGTGCCAGCAGCTCTACAGGGGGGCGATGGCAAGAGCAGTACTTC

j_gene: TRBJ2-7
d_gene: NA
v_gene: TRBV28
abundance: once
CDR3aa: CASSLWQAPSYEQYF
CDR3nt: TGTGCCAGCAGTTTATGGCAGGCCCCCTCCTACGAGCAGTACTTC

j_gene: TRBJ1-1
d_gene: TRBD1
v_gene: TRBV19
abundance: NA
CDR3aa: CASSTTGGLNTEAFF
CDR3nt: TGTGCCAGTAGTACTACAGGGGGTTTGAACACTGAAGCTTTCTTT

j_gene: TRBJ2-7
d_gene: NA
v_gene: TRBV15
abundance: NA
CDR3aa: CATSRDIGASYEQYF
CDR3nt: TGTGCCACCAGCAGAGATATAGGAGCGTCCTACGAGCAGTACTTC

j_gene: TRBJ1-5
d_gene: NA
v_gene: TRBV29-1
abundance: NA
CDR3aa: CSVATGPHQPQHF
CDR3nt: TGCAGCGTCGCGACAGGCCCTCATCAGCCCCAGCATTTT

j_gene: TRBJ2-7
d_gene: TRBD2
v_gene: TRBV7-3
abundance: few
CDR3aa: CASSLAGTGGHEQYF
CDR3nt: TGTGCCAGCAGCTTAGCAGGGACGGGGGGGCACGAGCAGTACTTC

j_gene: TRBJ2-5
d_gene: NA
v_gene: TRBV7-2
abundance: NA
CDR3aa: CASSPPPTEETQYF
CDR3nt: TGTGCCAGCAGCCCTCCTCCTACGGAAGAGACCCAGTACTTC